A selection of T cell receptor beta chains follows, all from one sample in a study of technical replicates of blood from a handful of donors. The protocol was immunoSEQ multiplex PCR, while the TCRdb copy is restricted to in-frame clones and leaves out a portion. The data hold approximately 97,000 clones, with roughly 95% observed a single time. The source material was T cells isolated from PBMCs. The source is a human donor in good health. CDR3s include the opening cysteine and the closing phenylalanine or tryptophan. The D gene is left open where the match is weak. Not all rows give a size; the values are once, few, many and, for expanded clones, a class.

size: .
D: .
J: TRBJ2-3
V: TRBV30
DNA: TGTGCCTGGAGTGTTGGGCGAGATACGCAGTATTTT
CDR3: CAWSVGRDTQYF

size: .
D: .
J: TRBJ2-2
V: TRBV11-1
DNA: TGTGCCAGCAGCTTAGAACTCCTAGAAACCGGGGAGCTGTTTTTT
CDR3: CASSLELLETGELFF

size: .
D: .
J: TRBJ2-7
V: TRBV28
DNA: TGTGCCAGCAGTTTACTTGTCCCCTACGAGCAGTACTTC
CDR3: CASSLLVPYEQYF

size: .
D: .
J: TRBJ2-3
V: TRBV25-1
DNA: TGTGCCACCCGCCGGGGTAGCGGACCCATTACAGATACGCAGTATTTT
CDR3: CATRRGSGPITDTQYF

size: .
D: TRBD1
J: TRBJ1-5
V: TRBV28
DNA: TGTGCCAGCAGCCCGGACAGGGGAGGCCGTCAGCCCCAGCATTTT
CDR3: CASSPDRGGRQPQHF

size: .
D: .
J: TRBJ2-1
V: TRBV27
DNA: TGTGCCAGCTCGGAACGGGATGTCTACAATGAGCAGTTCTTC
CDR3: CASSERDVYNEQFF

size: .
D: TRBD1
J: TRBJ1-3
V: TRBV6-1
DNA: TGTGCCAGCAGGGACAGGGTTTACGATGGAAACACCATATATTTT
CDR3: CASRDRVYDGNTIYF

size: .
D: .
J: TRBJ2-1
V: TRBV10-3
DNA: TGTGCCATCAGTGTGGGGGTAGAGGGACTCGTGGGCGATGAGCAGTTCTTC
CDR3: CAISVGVEGLVGDEQFF

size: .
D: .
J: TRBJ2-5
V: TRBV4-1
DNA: TGCGCCAGCAGCCAAGAGGTCAGGGCAGAGACCCAGTACTTC
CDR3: CASSQEVRAETQYF

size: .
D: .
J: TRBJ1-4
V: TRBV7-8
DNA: TGTGCCAGCAGCGCAGTCGTAGCCCCATCCAAACTGTTTTTT
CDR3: CASSAVVAPSKLFF

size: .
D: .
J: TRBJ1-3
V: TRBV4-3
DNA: TGCGCCAGCAGCCCCCGGGGGGGGGACGGAAACACCATATATTTT
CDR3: CASSPRGGDGNTIYF

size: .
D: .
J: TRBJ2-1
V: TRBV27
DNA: TGTGCCAGCAGTTCAGGGGACGAGCAGTTCTTC
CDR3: CASSSGDEQFF

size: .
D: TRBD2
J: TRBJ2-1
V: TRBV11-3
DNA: TGTGCCAGCAGCGCCACGGGAGGGCCTAACAATGAGCAGTTCTTC
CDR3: CASSATGGPNNEQFF

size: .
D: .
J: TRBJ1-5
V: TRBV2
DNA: TGTGCCAGCAGCGGGGATGTGGACAATCAGCCCCAGCATTTT
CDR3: CASSGDVDNQPQHF

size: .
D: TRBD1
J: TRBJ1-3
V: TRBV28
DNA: TGTGCCAGCAGAAACACAGGGGCTGGAAACACCATATATTTT
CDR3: CASRNTGAGNTIYF

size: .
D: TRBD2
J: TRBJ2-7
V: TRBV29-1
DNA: TGCAGCGTTGGACCGGGGGGGGACGAGCAGTACTTC
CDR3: CSVGPGGDEQYF

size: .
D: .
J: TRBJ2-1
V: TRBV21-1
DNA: TGTGCCAGCAGCAAAGCGCAATTCGGGACAAAGCAGTTCTTC
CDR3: CASSKAQFGTKQFF

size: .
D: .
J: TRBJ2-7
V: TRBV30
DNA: TGTGCCTGGAGCAGGGGCCACATCTACGAGCAGTACTTC
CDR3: CAWSRGHIYEQYF

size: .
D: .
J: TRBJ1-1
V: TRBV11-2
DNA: TGTGCCAGCAGCTACGGGACACAAAACACTGAAGCTTTCTTT
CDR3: CASSYGTQNTEAFF

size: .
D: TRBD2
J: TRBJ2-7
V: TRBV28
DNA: TGTGCCAGCAGTCCAGGGACTAGCGGGAACTACGAGCAGTACTTC
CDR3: CASSPGTSGNYEQYF

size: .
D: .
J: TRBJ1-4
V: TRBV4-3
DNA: TGCGCCAGCAGCCACCCGGGACATAAGTTTGAAAAACTGTTTTTT
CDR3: CASSHPGHKFEKLFF

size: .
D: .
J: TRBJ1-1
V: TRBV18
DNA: TGTGCCAGCTCACCACCGTCTAGGACTCAAGCTTTCTTT
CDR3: CASSPPSRTQAFF

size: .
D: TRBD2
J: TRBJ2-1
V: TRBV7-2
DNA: TGTGCCAGCAGCTTAGACGGGAGGAGTAACAATGAGCAGTTCTTC
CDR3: CASSLDGRSNNEQFF

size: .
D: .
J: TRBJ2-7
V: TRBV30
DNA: TGTGCCTGGAGATTTCAGGGGAGTGACGAGCAGTACTTC
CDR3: CAWRFQGSDEQYF

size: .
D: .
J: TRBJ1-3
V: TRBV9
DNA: TGTGCCAGCAGCGTAGGAACAGATTACTCTGGAAACACCATATATTTT
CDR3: CASSVGTDYSGNTIYF

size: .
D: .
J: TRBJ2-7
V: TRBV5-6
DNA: TGTGCCAGCAGCGCTCGAGGGGGGGCCGAGCAGTACTTC
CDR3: CASSARGGAEQYF

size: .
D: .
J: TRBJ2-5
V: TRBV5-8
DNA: TGTGCCAGCAGCTTACAGGGCCTACAAGAGACCCAGTACTTC
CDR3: CASSLQGLQETQYF

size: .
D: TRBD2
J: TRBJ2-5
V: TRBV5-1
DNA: TGCGCCAGCAGCTTGGCGGGTACTAGCGGGATTGAGACCCAGTACTTC
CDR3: CASSLAGTSGIETQYF

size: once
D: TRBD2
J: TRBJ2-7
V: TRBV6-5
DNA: TGTGCCAGCTTGGAAAGCGGGACCTACGAGCAGTACTTC
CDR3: CASLESGTYEQYF

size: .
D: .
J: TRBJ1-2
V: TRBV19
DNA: TGTGCCAGTAGTATAGAACGGGAGTTGGAAGCTAACTATGGCTACACCTTC
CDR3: CASSIERELEANYGYTF

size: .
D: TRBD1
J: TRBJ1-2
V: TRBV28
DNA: TGTGCCAGCGGAAACCTGGGACAGGGAGGGGACACCTTC
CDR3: CASGNLGQGGDTF

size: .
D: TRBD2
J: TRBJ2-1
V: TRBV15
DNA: TGTGCCACCAGCAGGGGACTAGCGGTTAAATCCTACAATGAGCAGTTCTTC
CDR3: CATSRGLAVKSYNEQFF

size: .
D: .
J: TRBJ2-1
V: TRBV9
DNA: TGTGCCAGCAGCGTGGGGGGTTTGGCCTACAATGAGCAGTTCTTC
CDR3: CASSVGGLAYNEQFF

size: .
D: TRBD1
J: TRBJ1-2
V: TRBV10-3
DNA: TGTGCCATCAGCGTAGGGGGCGAATACTATGGCTACACCTTC
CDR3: CAISVGGEYYGYTF

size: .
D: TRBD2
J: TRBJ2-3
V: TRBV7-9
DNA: TGTGCCAGCAGCTTACAAGCGGGAGCTCCAGATACGCAGTATTTT
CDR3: CASSLQAGAPDTQYF

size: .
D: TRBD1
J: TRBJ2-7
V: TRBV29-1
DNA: TGCAGCGTTTATGGGGACAGGGCCACCTACGAGCAGTACTTC
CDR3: CSVYGDRATYEQYF

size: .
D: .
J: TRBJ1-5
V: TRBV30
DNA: TGTGCCTGGGAAGAAGACAGGAATCAGCCCCAGCATTTT
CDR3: CAWEEDRNQPQHF